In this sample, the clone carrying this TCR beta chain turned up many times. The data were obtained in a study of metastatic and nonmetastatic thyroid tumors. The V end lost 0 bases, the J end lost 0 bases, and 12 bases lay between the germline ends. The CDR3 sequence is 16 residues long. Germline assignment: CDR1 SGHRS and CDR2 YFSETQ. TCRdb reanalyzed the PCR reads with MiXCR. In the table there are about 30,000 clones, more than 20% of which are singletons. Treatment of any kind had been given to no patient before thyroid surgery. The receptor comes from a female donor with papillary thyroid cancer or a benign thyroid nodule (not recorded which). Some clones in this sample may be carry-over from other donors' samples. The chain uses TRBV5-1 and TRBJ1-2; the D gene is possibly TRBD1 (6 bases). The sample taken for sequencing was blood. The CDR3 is CASSLARGRANYGYTF. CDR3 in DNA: TGCGCCAGCAGCTTGGCTAGGGGGAGAGCTAACTATGGCTACACCTTC.